This T cell receptor (beta chain) comes out of a study of T-cell memory formation after mild COVID-19. TCRdb processed the 5' RACE reads anew with MiXCR; each CDR3 protein has one entry. The data show about 340,000 distinct CDR3 sequences, approximately 15% seen once. The CDR3 has 13 amino acids. Germline assignment: CDR1 LGHDT and CDR2 YNNKEL (reference sequence). V dropped 1 base and J dropped 9 bases, with 12 bases sitting between them. Sequencing was done on a sample of PBMCs or a T cell subset sorted from them (not recorded which). The clonotype was recovered from a man between 18 and 29 years old who had mild COVID-19 (a few samples of this study predate the infection). Cell type and time point are not known. This sequence joins TRBV3-1 and TRBJ1-2; no definite D call. The CDR3 sequence: CASSQGSLRSYTF. The CDR3 DNA reads TGTGCCAGCAGCCAAGGTTCCCTGCGGAGCTACACCTTC.